This entry describes one TCR beta chain. Its antigen is not known. The entry originates in a study of cytomegalovirus exposure and HLA in healthy donors. Findings and limits, study-wide: As was reported, the classifier diagnosed cytomegalovirus status with high specificity and sensitivity. Analyses of presence and absence presupposed an approximately uniform sequencing depth across donors. Later, TCR association rates were found to vary by HLA locus, highest for DRB1 and lowest for HLA-C.

The PCR employed 60 Vbeta primers together with 13 Jbeta primers. The method was immunoSEQ multiplex PCR; TCRdb's version includes in-frame clones alone and lacks a portion of them. The sample shows some 270,000 clones, roughly 80% of them seen only once. The source is a girl aged 2 to 9 in good health and CMV-seronegative. Input material: PBMCs.

CDR3 loop: CAISVGLAGGVDTQYF. The CDR3, as DNA: TGTGCCATCAGTGTTGGCCTAGCGGGGGGTGTAGATACGCAGTATTTT. The chain couples TRBV10-3 to TRBJ2-3; 11 bases map to TRBD2. The CDR3 runs to 16 residues. Losses at the gene ends were 4 bases for V and 5 bases for J; bases not matched to a gene: 8. Germline V lookup: CDR1 ENHRY, CDR2 SYGVKD.